The present T cell receptor beta chain was sequenced within a study of blood T cells in healthy people across ages. Findings and caveats of the study: Diversity figures derived from one million T cells were judged to underestimate the true value. Among T cells, TCR beta diversity per million cells dropped roughly linearly as age rose.

Alongside a J-beta primer mix, a sample-barcoded 5' primer served in a second PCR lasting roughly 6 to 12 cycles. Every molecule of cDNA carried a tag from a template-switch adaptor with 12 random nucleotides. TCRdb passed the 5' RACE reads through MiXCR, listing each CDR3 protein once. This table has over 1,200,000 distinct CDR3 sequences, around 59% appearing once. This CDR3 is built from 16 residues. Germline V gene data show CDR1 as SGHTA and CDR2 as FQGNSA. About this clonotype: Its antigen remains unknown.

Each sample had at least 6 million PBMCs isolated. The sample taken for sequencing was blood. The chain couples TRBV7-2 to TRBJ2-4; D perhaps matches TRBD1 (7 bases). Judging by the DNA end, TRBJ2-7 fits better; the J call may be wrong. This clonotype originated in a man younger than 30 in good health. The DNA of the CDR3 is TGTGCCAGCAGCTTAGCGGGAGGACAGGTTGTCTACGAGCAGTACTTC. It encodes CASSLAGGQVVYEQYF.